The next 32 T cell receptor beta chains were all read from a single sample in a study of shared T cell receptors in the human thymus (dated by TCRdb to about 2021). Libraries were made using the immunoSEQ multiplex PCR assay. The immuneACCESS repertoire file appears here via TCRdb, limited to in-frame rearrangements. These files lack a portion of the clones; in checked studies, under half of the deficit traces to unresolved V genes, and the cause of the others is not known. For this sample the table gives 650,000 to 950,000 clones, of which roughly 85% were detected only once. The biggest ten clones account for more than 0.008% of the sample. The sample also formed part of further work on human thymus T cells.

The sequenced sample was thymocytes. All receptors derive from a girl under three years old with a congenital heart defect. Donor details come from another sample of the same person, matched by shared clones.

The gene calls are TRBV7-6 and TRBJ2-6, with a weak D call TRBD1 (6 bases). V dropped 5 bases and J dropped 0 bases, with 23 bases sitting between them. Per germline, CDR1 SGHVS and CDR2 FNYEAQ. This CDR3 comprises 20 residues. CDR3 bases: TGTGCCAGCAGCCTTCGACCCCAGGGGCCCCTCTCCTCTGGGGCCAACGTCCTGACTTTC. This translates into CASSLRPQGPLSSGANVLTF.

CDR3 amino acids: CASSIGFYDGSSNYGYTF. Written as DNA, the CDR3 is TGTGCCAGTAGTATAGGGTTTTATGACGGGAGCTCTAACTATGGCTACACCTTC. This chain joins TRBV19 and TRBJ1-2; D gene uncertain. CDR1 and CDR2 from the germline V gene are LNHDA and SQIVND (reference sequence). The CDR3 spans 18 residues. V was trimmed by 1 base and J by 0 bases, leaving 18 bases between them.

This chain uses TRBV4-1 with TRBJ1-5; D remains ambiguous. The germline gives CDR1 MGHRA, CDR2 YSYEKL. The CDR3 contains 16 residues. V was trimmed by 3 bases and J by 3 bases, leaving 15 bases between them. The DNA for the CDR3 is TGCGCCAGCAGCCACCGTACAGTAGGCCTCAATCAGCCCCAGCATTTT. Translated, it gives CASSHRTVGLNQPQHF.

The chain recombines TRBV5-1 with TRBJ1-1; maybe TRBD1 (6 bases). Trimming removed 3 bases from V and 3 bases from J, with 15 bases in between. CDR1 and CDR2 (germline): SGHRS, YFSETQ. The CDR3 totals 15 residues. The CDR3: CASSSSRGADTEAFF. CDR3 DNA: TGCGCCAGCAGCTCCTCTCGGGGGGCAGACACTGAAGCTTTCTTT.

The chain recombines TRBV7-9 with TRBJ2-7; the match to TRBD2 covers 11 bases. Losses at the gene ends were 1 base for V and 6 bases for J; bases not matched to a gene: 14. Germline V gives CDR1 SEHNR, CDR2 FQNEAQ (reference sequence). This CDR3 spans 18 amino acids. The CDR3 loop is CASSLGFLAGGPAGEQYF. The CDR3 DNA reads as TGTGCCAGCAGCTTAGGATTTTTAGCGGGGGGGCCAGCTGGCGAGCAGTACTTC. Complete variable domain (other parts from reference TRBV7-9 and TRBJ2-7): DTGVSQNPRHKITKRGQNVTFRCDPISEHNRLYWYRQTLGQGPEFLTYFQNEAQLEKSRLLSDRFSAERPKGSFSTLEIQRTEQGDSAMYLCASSLGFLAGGPAGEQYFGPGTRLTVT.

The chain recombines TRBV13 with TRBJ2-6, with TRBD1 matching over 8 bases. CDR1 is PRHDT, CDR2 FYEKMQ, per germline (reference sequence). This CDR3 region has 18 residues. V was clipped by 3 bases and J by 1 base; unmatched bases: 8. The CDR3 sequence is CASSLRRDRKSGANVLTF. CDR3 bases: TGTGCCAGCAGCTTGCGCCGGGACAGGAAGTCTGGGGCCAACGTCCTGACTTTC.

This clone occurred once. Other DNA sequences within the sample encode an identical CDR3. The DNA of the CDR3 is TGTGCCAGCAGAACAGACAATCAGCCCCAGCATTTT. It codes for CASRTDNQPQHF. J is TRBJ1-5 and V is TRBV6-1; D unresolved. The V gene lost 6 bases and the J gene lost 3 bases, with 6 bases spanning the gap. The germline V gene has CDR1 MNHNS and CDR2 SASEGT. The CDR3 is 12 amino acids.

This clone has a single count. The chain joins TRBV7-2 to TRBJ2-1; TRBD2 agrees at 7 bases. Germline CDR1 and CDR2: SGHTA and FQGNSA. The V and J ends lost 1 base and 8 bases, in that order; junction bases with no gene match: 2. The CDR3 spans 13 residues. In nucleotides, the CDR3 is TGTGCCAGCAGCTTAGGCGGGGGTTATGAGCAGTTCTTC. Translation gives CASSLGGGYEQFF.

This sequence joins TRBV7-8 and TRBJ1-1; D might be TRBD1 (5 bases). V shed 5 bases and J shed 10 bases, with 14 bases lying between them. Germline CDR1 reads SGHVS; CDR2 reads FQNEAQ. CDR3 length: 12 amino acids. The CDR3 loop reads CASSPGIPVAFF. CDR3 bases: TGTGCCAGCAGCCCAGGGATTCCAGTAGCTTTCTTT.

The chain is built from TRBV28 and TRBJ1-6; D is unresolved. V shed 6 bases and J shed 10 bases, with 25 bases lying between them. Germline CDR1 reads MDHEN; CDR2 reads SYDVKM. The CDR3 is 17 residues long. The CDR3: CASSSYPVVMGSSPLHF. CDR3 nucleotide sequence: TGTGCCAGCAGCTCTTATCCCGTTGTTATGGGCAGCTCACCCCTCCACTTT.

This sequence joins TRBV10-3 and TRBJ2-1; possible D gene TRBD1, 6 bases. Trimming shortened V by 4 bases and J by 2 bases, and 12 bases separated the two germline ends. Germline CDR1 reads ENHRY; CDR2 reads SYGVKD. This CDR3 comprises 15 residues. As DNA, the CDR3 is TGTGCCATCAGTGGGGGGCAGTCCACCTACAATGAGCAGTTCTTC. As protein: CAISGGQSTYNEQFF.

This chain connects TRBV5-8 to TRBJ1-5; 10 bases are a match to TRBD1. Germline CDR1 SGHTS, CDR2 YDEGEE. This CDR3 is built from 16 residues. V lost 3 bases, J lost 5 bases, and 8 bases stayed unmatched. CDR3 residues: CASSCGDRGIHQPQHF. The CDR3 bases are TGTGCCAGCAGCTGCGGGGACAGGGGAATTCATCAGCCCCAGCATTTT.

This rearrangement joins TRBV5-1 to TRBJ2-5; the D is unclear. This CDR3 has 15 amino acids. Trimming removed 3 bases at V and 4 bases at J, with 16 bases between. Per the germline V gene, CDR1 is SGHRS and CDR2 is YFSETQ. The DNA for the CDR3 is TGCGCCAGCAGCTGCGATACCGGCCCAGGAGAGACCCAGTACTTC. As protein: CASSCDTGPGETQYF.

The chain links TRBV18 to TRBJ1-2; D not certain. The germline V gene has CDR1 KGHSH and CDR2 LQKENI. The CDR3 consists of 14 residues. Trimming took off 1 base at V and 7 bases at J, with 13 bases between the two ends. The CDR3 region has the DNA TGTGCCAGCTCACCACATTCGTCGGGTTTTGGCTACACCTTC. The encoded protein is CASSPHSSGFGYTF.

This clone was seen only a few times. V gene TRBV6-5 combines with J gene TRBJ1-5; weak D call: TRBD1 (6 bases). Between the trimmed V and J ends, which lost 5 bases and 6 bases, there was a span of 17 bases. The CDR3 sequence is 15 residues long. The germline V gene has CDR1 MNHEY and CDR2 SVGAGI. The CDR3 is CASSPMGGGGQPQHF. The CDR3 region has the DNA TGTGCCAGCAGTCCCATGGGGGGGGGCGGTCAGCCCCAGCATTTT.

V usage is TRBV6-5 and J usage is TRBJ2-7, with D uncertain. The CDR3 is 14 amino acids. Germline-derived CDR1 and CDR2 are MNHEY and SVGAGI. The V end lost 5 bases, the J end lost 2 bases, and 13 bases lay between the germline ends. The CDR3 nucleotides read TGTGCCAGCAGTCCCAGACAAGGAACCTACGAGCAGTACTTC. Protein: CASSPRQGTYEQYF.

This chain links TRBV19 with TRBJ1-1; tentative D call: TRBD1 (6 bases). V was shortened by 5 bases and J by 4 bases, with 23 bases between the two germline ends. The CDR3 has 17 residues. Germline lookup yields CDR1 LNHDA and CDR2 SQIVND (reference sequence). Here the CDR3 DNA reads TGTGCCAGTAGTCCGGGACAAGGAAAGACTCTGTGCACTGAAGCTTTCTTT. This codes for CASSPGQGKTLCTEAFF.

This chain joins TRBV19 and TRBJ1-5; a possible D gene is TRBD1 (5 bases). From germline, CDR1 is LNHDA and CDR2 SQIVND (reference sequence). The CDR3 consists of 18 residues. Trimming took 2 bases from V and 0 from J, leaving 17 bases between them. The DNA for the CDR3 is TGTGCCAGTAGTATACCCGACAGATCCGACGTTAGCAATCAGCCCCAGCATTTT. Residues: CASSIPDRSDVSNQPQHF. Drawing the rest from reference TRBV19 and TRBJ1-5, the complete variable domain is DGGITQSPKYLFRKEGQNVTLSCEQNLNHDAMYWYRQDPGQGLRLIYYSQIVNDFQKGDIAEGYSVSREKKESFPLTVTSAQKNPTAFYLCASSIPDRSDVSNQPQHFGDGTRLSIL.

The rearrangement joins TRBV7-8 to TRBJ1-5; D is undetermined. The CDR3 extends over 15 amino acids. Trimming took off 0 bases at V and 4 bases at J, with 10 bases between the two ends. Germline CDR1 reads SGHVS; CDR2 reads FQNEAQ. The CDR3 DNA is TGTGCCAGCAGCTTAGCTCCGGGATTTAATCAGCCCCAGCATTTT. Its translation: CASSLAPGFNQPQHF.

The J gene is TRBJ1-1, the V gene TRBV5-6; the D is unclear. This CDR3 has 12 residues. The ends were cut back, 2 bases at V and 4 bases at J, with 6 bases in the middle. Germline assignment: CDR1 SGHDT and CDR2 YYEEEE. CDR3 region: CASSFPGTEAFF. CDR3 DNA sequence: TGTGCCAGCAGCTTCCCAGGCACTGAAGCTTTCTTT.

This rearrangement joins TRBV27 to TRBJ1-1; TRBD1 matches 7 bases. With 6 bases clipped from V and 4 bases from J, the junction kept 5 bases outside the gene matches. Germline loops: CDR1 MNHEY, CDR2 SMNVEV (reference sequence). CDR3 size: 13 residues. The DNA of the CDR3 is TGTGCCAGCAGGTGGCAGGGGGGCACTGAAGCTTTCTTT. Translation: CASRWQGGTEAFF.

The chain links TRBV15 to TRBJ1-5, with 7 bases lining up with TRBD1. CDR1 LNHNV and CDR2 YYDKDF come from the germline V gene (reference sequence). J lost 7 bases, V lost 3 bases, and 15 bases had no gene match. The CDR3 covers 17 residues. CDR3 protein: CATSSLGGYEEEQPQHF. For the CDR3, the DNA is TGTGCCACCAGCAGCCTAGGGGGCTATGAGGAAGAACAGCCCCAGCATTTT.

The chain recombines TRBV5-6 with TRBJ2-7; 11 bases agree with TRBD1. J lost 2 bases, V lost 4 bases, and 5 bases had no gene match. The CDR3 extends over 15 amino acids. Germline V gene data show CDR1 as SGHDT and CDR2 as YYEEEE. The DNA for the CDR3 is TGTGCCAGCAGCCCCCGGACAGGGGGCCCCTACGAGCAGTACTTC. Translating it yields CASSPRTGGPYEQYF. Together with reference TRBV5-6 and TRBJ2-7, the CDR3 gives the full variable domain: DAGVTQSPTHLIKTRGQQVTLRCSPKSGHDTVSWYQQALGQGPQFIFQYYEEEERQRGNFPDRFSGHQFPNYSSELNVNALLLGDSALYLCASSPRTGGPYEQYFGPGTRLTVT.

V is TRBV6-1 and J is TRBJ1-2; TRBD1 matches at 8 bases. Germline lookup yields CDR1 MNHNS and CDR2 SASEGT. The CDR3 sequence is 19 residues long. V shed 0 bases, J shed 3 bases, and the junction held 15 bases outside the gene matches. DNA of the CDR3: TGTGCCAGCAGTGAAGCGGCCACGGGTTGGGGACAGGACTACTATGGCTACACCTTC. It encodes CASSEAATGWGQDYYGYTF.

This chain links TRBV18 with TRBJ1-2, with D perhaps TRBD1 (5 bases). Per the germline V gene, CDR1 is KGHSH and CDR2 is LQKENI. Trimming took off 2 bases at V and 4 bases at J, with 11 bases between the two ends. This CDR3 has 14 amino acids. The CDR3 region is CASSPGQGSYGYTF. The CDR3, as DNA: TGTGCCAGCTCACCAGGGCAGGGCTCCTATGGCTACACCTTC.

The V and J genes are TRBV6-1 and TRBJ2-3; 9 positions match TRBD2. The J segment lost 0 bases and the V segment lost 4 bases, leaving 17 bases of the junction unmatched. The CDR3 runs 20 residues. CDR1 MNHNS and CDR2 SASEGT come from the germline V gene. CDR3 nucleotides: TGTGCCAGCAGTGCCAGACTAGCGGTTAAAGGGAACCCTAGCACAGATACGCAGTATTTT. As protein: CASSARLAVKGNPSTDTQYF.

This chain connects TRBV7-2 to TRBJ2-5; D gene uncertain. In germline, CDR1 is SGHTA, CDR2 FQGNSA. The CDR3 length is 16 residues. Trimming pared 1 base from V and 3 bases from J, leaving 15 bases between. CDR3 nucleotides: TGTGCCAGCAGCTTAGGATATTTAGAGTCGGAAGAGACCCAGTACTTC. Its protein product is CASSLGYLESEETQYF.

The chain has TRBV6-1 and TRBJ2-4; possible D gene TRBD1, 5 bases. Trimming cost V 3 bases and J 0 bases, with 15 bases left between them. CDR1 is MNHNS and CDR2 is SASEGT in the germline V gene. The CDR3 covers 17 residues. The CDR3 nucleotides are TGTGCCAGCAGTGACCAGGGATCACCACTAGCCAAAAACATTCAGTACTTC. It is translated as CASSDQGSPLAKNIQYF.

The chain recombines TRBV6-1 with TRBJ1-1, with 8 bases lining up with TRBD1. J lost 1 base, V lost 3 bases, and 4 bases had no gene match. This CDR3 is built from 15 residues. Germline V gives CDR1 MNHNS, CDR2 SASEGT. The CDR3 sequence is CASSDGGQENTEAFF. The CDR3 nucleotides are TGTGCCAGCAGTGACGGGGGACAGGAGAACACTGAAGCTTTCTTT.

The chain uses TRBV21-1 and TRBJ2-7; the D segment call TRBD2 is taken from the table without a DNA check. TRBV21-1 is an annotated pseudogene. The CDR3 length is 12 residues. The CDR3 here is CASRGIQREQYF. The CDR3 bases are TGTGCCAGCCGAGGAATCCAGCGGGAGCAGTACTTC.

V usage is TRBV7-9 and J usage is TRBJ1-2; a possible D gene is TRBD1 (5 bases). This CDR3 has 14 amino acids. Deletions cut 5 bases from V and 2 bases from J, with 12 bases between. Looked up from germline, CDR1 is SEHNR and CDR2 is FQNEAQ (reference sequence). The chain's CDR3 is CASSAGRKNYGYTF. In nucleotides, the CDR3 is TGTGCCAGCAGCGCAGGGCGCAAGAACTATGGCTACACCTTC.

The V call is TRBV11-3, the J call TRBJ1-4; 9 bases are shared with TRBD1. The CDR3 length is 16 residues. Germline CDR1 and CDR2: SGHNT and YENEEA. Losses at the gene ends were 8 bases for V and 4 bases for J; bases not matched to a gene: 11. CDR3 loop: CASGLPGQGLNEKLFF. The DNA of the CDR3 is TGTGCCAGCGGGTTGCCGGGACAGGGACTTAATGAAAAACTGTTTTTT.